Shown below are 29 T cell receptor beta chains from a single sample sequenced in a study of Ad26.COV2.S vaccination and SARS-CoV-2 variants. The treatment denotes: roughly 18 received Ad26.COV2.S at low or high dose, single or two shots; about 5 received placebo; per-sample allocation not given. Sampling took place 63 days after the first vaccine or placebo injection. Sequenced by immunoSEQ multiplex PCR; TCRdb stores in-frame clones only, minus some. The sample shows hundreds of thousands of clones, over 75% of them seen only once. Sequences were derived from peripheral blood, sampled in a trial of Ad26.COV2.S vaccine versus placebo. Receptors were obtained from a person aged 18-65 years who received the Ad26.COV2.S COVID-19 vaccine or a placebo.

This clone was seen just once. This sample also contains other DNA sequences that code for the same CDR3. The chain couples TRBV19 to TRBJ1-5; D unclear. The germline gives CDR1 LNHDA, CDR2 SQIVND (reference sequence). The CDR3 is made up of 14 amino acids. Trimming cost V 3 bases and J 0 bases, with 6 bases left between them. This CDR3 is CASSISDSNQPQHF. The CDR3 DNA sequence: TGTGCCAGTAGTATCTCTGATAGCAATCAGCCCCAGCATTTT.

The gene calls are TRBV7-9 and TRBJ1-5; TRBD1 matches 7 bases. The J segment lost 4 bases and the V segment lost 4 bases, leaving 4 bases of the junction unmatched. The germline gives CDR1 SEHNR, CDR2 FQNEAQ (reference sequence). The CDR3 runs to 14 residues. CDR3: CASSSGTANQPQHF. DNA for the CDR3: TGTGCCAGCAGCTCCGGGACAGCGAATCAGCCCCAGCATTTT.

V gene TRBV4-2 combines with J gene TRBJ2-1; no clear D gene. The CDR3 has 19 residues. Trimming took 0 bases from V and 0 from J, leaving 18 bases between them. Germline V gene lookup returns CDR1 LGHNA and CDR2 YNFKEQ. This CDR3 reads CASSQDYGRAVGSYNEQFF. As DNA, the CDR3 is TGTGCCAGCAGCCAAGATTATGGCAGAGCCGTTGGCTCCTACAATGAGCAGTTCTTC.

This clone was picked up one time. V and J are TRBV7-2 and TRBJ2-3; the match to TRBD1 covers 9 bases. This CDR3 contains 16 residues. The V and J ends lost 5 bases and 3 bases, in that order; junction bases with no gene match: 9. The V gene's germline CDR1 is SGHTA and CDR2 FQGNSA. CDR3 DNA sequence: TGTGCCAGCAGCGCAGCCCCGGGACAGGGAACAGATACGCAGTATTTT. This translates into CASSAAPGQGTDTQYF. Full variable domain (rest looked up from reference TRBV7-2 and TRBJ2-3): GAGVSQSPSNKVTEKGKDVELRCDPISGHTALYWYRQSLGQGLEFLIYFQGNSAPDKSGLPSDRFSAERTGGSVSTLTIQRTQQEDSAVYLCASSAAPGQGTDTQYFGPGTRLTVL.

The chain is built from TRBV11-1 and TRBJ1-1; 8 bases are a match to TRBD1. The CDR3 sequence is 15 residues long. CDR1 is SGHAT and CDR2 is FQDESV in the germline V gene (reference sequence). The V and J ends lost 3 bases and 7 bases, in that order; junction bases with no gene match: 10. Here the CDR3 reads CASSLTGTGSHEAFF. In DNA form, the CDR3 reads TGTGCCAGCAGCTTGACCGGGACAGGCAGTCATGAAGCTTTCTTT.

The chain carries TRBV7-2 and TRBJ2-1, with TRBD2 identical over 9 bases. Losses at the gene ends were 5 bases for V and 7 bases for J; bases not matched to a gene: 6. Germline V gene lookup returns CDR1 SGHTA and CDR2 FQGNSA. This CDR3 contains 14 residues. The CDR3 loop reads CASSDRLAVNEQFF. Here the CDR3 DNA reads TGTGCCAGCAGCGACCGACTAGCGGTAAATGAGCAGTTCTTC.

This chain links TRBV30 with TRBJ2-7; 9 bases match TRBD2. This CDR3 spans 14 amino acids. Germline assignment: CDR1 GTSNPN and CDR2 SVGIG (reference sequence). With V trimmed by 5 bases and J by 7 bases, 12 bases remained unmatched. Here the CDR3 DNA reads TGTGCCTGGCGCCTCGGGGCGGGAGGGCAGGAGCAGTACTTC. The encoded protein is CAWRLGAGGQEQYF. The whole variable domain, filled in from reference TRBV30 and TRBJ2-7, reads SQTIHQWPATLVQPVGSPLSLECTVEGTSNPNLYWYRQAAGRGLQLLFYSVGIGQISSEVPQNLSASRPQDRQFILSSKKLLLSDSGFYLCAWRLGAGGQEQYFGPGTRLTVT.

The chain uses TRBV28 and TRBJ1-2, with 8 positions matching TRBD1. V dropped 5 bases and J dropped 7; count of bases not matched to a gene: 3. The CDR3 covers 12 residues. Germline CDR1 and CDR2: MDHEN and SYDVKM. CDR3 protein: CASSPDRVGYTF. CDR3 nucleotide sequence: TGTGCCAGCAGTCCGGACAGGGTTGGCTACACCTTC.

Ten or more counts support this clone. V gene TRBV5-6 combines with J gene TRBJ2-2, with D tentatively TRBD2 (7 bases). Germline V lookup: CDR1 SGHDT, CDR2 YYEEEE. Trimming took off 3 bases at V and 0 bases at J, with 18 bases between the two ends. The CDR3 is 18 residues long. The CDR3 reads CASSSLGGRQANTGELFF. The CDR3 DNA follows: TGTGCCAGCAGCTCCTTGGGGGGGCGACAGGCGAACACCGGGGAGCTGTTTTTT.

This chain uses TRBV10-1 with TRBJ2-5, with 8 bases matching TRBD2. The V and J ends lost 3 bases and 2 bases, in that order; junction bases with no gene match: 5. CDR1 and CDR2 from the germline V gene are WNHNN and SYGVQD (reference sequence). The CDR3 extends over 15 amino acids. The DNA of the CDR3 is TGCGCCAGCAGTGATCCGGGAGGGCCTCAAGAGACCCAGTACTTC. Translation gives CASSDPGGPQETQYF.

This chain joins TRBV30 and TRBJ2-1; 12 positions match TRBD2. The CDR3 is 15 amino acids. Germline assignment: CDR1 GTSNPN and CDR2 SVGIG (reference sequence). After removal of 2 bases from V and 7 bases from J, the junction contained 6 bases not matched to a gene. The CDR3 bases are TGTGCCTGGAGTTTCGGACTAGCGGGATTGAATGAGCAGTTCTTC. Translation: CAWSFGLAGLNEQFF.

The genes are TRBV4-3 and TRBJ1-3; D possibly corresponds to TRBD1 (5 bases). This CDR3 contains 17 residues. The germline gives CDR1 LGHNA, CDR2 YSLEER. V lost 2 bases and J lost 0, with 14 bases in between. The CDR3 is CASSQKLTGDSGNTIYF. The CDR3 DNA reads as TGCGCCAGCAGCCAAAAGCTTACAGGCGACTCTGGAAACACCATATATTTT.

This chain uses TRBV5-5 with TRBJ1-4; D uncertain. From germline, CDR1 is SGHKS and CDR2 YYEKEE (reference sequence). CDR3 length: 16 amino acids. The V end was cut by 3 bases, the J end by 2 bases, with 14 bases between. CDR3: CASSSGPWRTNEKLFF. DNA for the CDR3: TGTGCCAGCAGCTCGGGCCCTTGGAGGACTAATGAAAAACTGTTTTTT.

The gene calls are TRBV25-1 and TRBJ1-3; D perhaps matches TRBD1 (5 bases). Trimming took 3 bases from V and 2 from J, leaving 14 bases between them. From germline, CDR1 is MGHDK and CDR2 SYGVNS. This CDR3 is built from 16 residues. CDR3 DNA sequence: TGTGCCAGCAGTGACCCAGGGACGGCTACTGGAAACACCATATATTTT. This sequence encodes CASSDPGTATGNTIYF.

The chain uses TRBV7-2 and TRBJ2-4; TRBD1 matches at 7 bases. Germline-derived CDR1 and CDR2 are SGHTA and FQGNSA. V shed 8 bases, J shed 2 bases, and the junction held 12 bases outside the gene matches. The CDR3 length is 16 residues. The CDR3 DNA follows: TGTGCCAGCGGCGAACAGGGGCCCTTTCCCAAAAACATTCAGTACTTC. This translates into CASGEQGPFPKNIQYF.

This clone has a handful of counts. V and J are TRBV5-1 and TRBJ2-7; no clear D. This CDR3 has 14 amino acids. Trimming stripped 0 bases from V and 2 bases from J, with 9 bases between. The germline CDR1 and CDR2 sequences are SGHRS and YFSETQ. The CDR3 sequence is CASSLDWRPYEQYF. CDR3 DNA sequence: TGCGCCAGCAGCTTGGATTGGCGGCCCTACGAGCAGTACTTC.

This sequence joins TRBV5-6 and TRBJ2-5; D is perhaps TRBD2 (6 bases). V lost 2 bases and J 6 bases, leaving 11 bases between the germline ends. The CDR3 loop spans 13 amino acids. Germline V gene sequence: CDR1 SGHDT, CDR2 YYEEEE. CDR3 in amino acids: CASSFIGGKTQYF. CDR3 DNA sequence: TGTGCCAGCAGCTTTATCGGGGGTAAGACCCAGTACTTC.

The V gene is TRBV30, the J gene TRBJ1-1, with TRBD1 as a possible D gene (5 bases). This CDR3 spans 13 amino acids. CDR1 and CDR2 (germline): GTSNPN, SVGIG (reference sequence). Deletions cut 5 bases from V and 5 bases from J, with 15 bases between. The CDR3 coding sequence is TGTGCCTGGGATAAACAGGTAGTAACTGAAGCTTTCTTT. Amino acids: CAWDKQVVTEAFF.

This rearrangement joins TRBV2 to TRBJ1-1; D uncertain. Deletions cut 7 bases from V and 4 bases from J, with 13 bases between. The germline V gene encodes CDR1 SNHLY and CDR2 FYNNEI. This CDR3 region has 13 residues. CDR3 region: CASIVGPGTEAFF. Written as DNA, the CDR3 is TGTGCCAGCATTGTAGGGCCGGGCACTGAAGCTTTCTTT.

The genes are TRBV6-1 and TRBJ2-5, with 8 bases lining up with TRBD1. The V segment lost 3 bases and the J segment 1 base; nucleotides outside the gene matches: 1. The CDR3 totals 14 residues. From germline, CDR1 is MNHNS and CDR2 SASEGT. The CDR3 loop reads CASSDTGGQETQYF. As DNA, the CDR3 is TGTGCCAGCAGTGATACAGGGGGCCAAGAGACCCAGTACTTC.

The gene calls are TRBV6-5 and TRBJ2-3; D possibly matches TRBD1 or TRBD2 (5 bases each). Trimming removed 2 bases at V and 6 bases at J, with 15 bases between. The CDR3 is 15 amino acids. CDR1 and CDR2 (germline): MNHEY, SVGAGI. The CDR3 nucleotides are TGTGCCAGCAGTTACGGGGACGCTCTAACTGATACGCAGTATTTT. Translated: CASSYGDALTDTQYF.

The V gene is TRBV5-1, the J gene TRBJ1-1; a possible D gene is TRBD1 (5 bases). This CDR3 contains 14 residues. V lost 7 bases and J 1 base, leaving 14 bases between the germline ends. The germline CDR1 and CDR2 sequences are SGHRS and YFSETQ. CDR3 sequence: CASGTDLKNTEAFF. CDR3 nucleotides: TGCGCCAGCGGGACGGACTTAAAGAACACTGAAGCTTTCTTT. Variable domain in full (rest from reference TRBV5-1 and TRBJ1-1): KAGVTQTPRYLIKTRGQQVTLSCSPISGHRSVSWYQQTPGQGLQFLFEYFSETQRNKGNFPGRFSGRQFSNSRSEMNVSTLELGDSALYLCASGTDLKNTEAFFGQGTRLTVV.

This clone was recorded once. The J gene is TRBJ1-5, the V gene TRBV4-3; D may be TRBD1 (5 bases). The CDR3 totals 15 residues. V was pared by 0 bases and J by 5 bases, with 11 bases between. The V gene's germline CDR1 is LGHNA and CDR2 YSLEER. CDR3 in DNA: TGCGCCAGCAGCCAAGACCTAGGCAGGGATCAGCCCCAGCATTTT. This codes for CASSQDLGRDQPQHF.

J is TRBJ1-1 and V is TRBV7-2, with D perhaps TRBD1 (5 bases). Germline-derived CDR1 and CDR2 are SGHTA and FQGNSA. The V end was cut by 3 bases, the J end by 3 bases, with 11 bases between. This CDR3 spans 14 amino acids. CDR3: CASSLGRLDTEAFF. The CDR3 DNA reads as TGTGCCAGCAGCTTGGGACGATTGGACACTGAAGCTTTCTTT.

The J gene is TRBJ2-1, the V gene TRBV10-3, with D perhaps matching TRBD1 (5 bases). CDR3 length: 16 residues. CDR1 is ENHRY and CDR2 is SYGVKD in the germline V gene. V dropped 6 bases and J dropped 1 base, with 16 bases sitting between them. In nucleotides, the CDR3 is TGTGCCATCAGCTTAGGACAAACCCTTTCCTACAATGAGCAGTTCTTC. Translation: CAISLGQTLSYNEQFF.

This sequence joins TRBV7-2 and TRBJ2-3; TRBD2 aligns across 10 bases. V lost 6 bases to trimming and J lost 3 bases; unmatched junction nucleotides: 6. This CDR3 has 15 residues. CDR1 is SGHTA and CDR2 is FQGNSA in the germline V gene. The CDR3 sequence is CASRVSGGGTDTQYF. The CDR3 DNA sequence: TGTGCCAGCAGAGTCAGCGGGGGGGGTACAGATACGCAGTATTTT.

This clone was counted a single time. The chain joins TRBV4-3 to TRBJ1-3; possibly TRBD1 for D (6 bases). This CDR3 has 18 amino acids. Trimming removed 1 base from V and 3 bases from J, with 19 bases in between. CDR1 is LGHNA and CDR2 is YSLEER in the germline V gene. CDR3 nucleotides: TGCGCCAGCAGCCAAGCCCCAACAGGGCCCGCGGGTGGAAACACCATATATTTT. Its translation: CASSQAPTGPAGGNTIYF.

V is TRBV7-8 and J is TRBJ1-4; D gene uncertain. Trimming pared 1 base from V and 8 bases from J, leaving 14 bases between. CDR3 length: 15 amino acids. CDR1 is SGHVS and CDR2 is FQNEAQ in the germline V gene. The CDR3 bases are TGTGCCAGCAGCTTAGAGGTCCCCGGTGCCGAAAAACTGTTTTTT. This translates into CASSLEVPGAEKLFF.

As to this clone: The sample contains more than one DNA sequence encoding this CDR3. V and J are TRBV18 and TRBJ1-2, with D maybe TRBD1 (6 bases). Trimming removed 3 bases from V and 2 bases from J, with 10 bases in between. Germline CDR1 and CDR2: KGHSH and LQKENI. This CDR3 has 14 amino acids. DNA of the CDR3: TGTGCCAGCTCACCGGGTAGGGGGAACTATGGCTACACCTTC. This encodes CASSPGRGNYGYTF.